These 7 T cell receptor beta chains were all obtained from the same sample, sequenced in a study of control samples from healthy donors and cancer patients. Method: immunoSEQ multiplex PCR; TCRdb's copy keeps in-frame clones and lacks some. The repertoire holds some 140,000 clones, with 92% as singletons. The sample taken for sequencing was blood. Receptors were obtained from a man aged 25-40 years in good health.

This clone has only one observation. The rearrangement uses TRBV19 and TRBJ1-1, with unresolved D. This CDR3 is built from 15 residues. The ends were cut back, 7 bases at V and 0 bases at J, with 15 bases in the middle. CDR1 and CDR2 (germline): LNHDA, SQIVND (reference sequence). CDR3 sequence reads: CASNPQRSMNTEAFF. CDR3 bases: TGTGCCAGTAACCCTCAAAGGTCCATGAACACTGAAGCTTTCTTT.

The rearrangement uses TRBV5-6 and TRBJ1-2; maybe TRBD1 (6 bases). Germline V gives CDR1 SGHDT, CDR2 YYEEEE. The CDR3 has 15 amino acids. V lost 4 bases, J lost 4 bases, and 17 bases lay in between. CDR3 bases: TGTGCCAGCAGCCCGTACAGGGACCCCGGCTATGGCTACACCTTC. It codes for CASSPYRDPGYGYTF. Full variable domain (outside the CDR3, taken from reference TRBV5-6 and TRBJ1-2): DAGVTQSPTHLIKTRGQQVTLRCSPKSGHDTVSWYQQALGQGPQFIFQYYEEEERQRGNFPDRFSGHQFPNYSSELNVNALLLGDSALYLCASSPYRDPGYGYTFGSGTRLTVV.

In its sample, this clone was seen once. DNA for the CDR3: TGTGCCAGCAGTGAACTCCAGAGCGGGGAGCAGTACTTC. Its translation is CASSELQSGEQYF. This chain connects TRBV2 to TRBJ2-7; possible D gene TRBD2, 6 bases. Germline CDR1 is SNHLY and CDR2 is FYNNEI. Between the trimmed V and J ends, which lost 2 bases and 7 bases, there was a span of 12 bases. The CDR3 covers 13 residues. Looking up the rest from reference TRBV2 and TRBJ2-7 gives the full variable domain: EPEVTQTPSHQVTQMGQEVILRCVPISNHLYFYWYRQILGQKVEFLVSFYNNEISEKSEIFDDQFSVERPDGSNFTLKIRSTKLEDSAMYFCASSELQSGEQYFGPGTRLTVT.

V and J are TRBV6-5 and TRBJ1-4; D is perhaps TRBD1 (6 bases). Per the germline V gene, CDR1 is MNHEY and CDR2 is SVGAGI. V was trimmed by 8 bases and J by 4 bases, leaving 8 bases between them. The CDR3 runs to 12 residues. DNA of the CDR3: TGTGCCAGCGGACAGCTTAATGAAAAACTGTTTTTT. It translates to CASGQLNEKLFF.

The chain carries TRBV19 and TRBJ1-2; a weak D match, TRBD1 (6 bases). The germline CDR1 and CDR2 sequences are LNHDA and SQIVND (reference sequence). The germline V and J ends were trimmed by 6 bases and 7 bases, with 18 bases remaining between them. The CDR3 extends over 14 amino acids. The CDR3 here is CASRFVGGGAGYTF. The CDR3, as DNA: TGTGCCAGTAGATTTGTGGGGGGCGGGGCTGGCTACACCTTC.

The chain carries TRBV24-1 and TRBJ2-1, with TRBD1 matching over 10 bases. CDR1 is KGHDR and CDR2 is SFDVKD in the germline V gene. The CDR3 runs to 16 residues. The V gene end was trimmed by 4 bases and the J gene end by 2 bases; junction bases not matched to a gene: 4. CDR3 sequence: CATSDPGTGAYNEQFF. The CDR3 bases are TGTGCCACCAGTGACCCCGGGACAGGGGCCTACAATGAGCAGTTCTTC.

The V gene is TRBV7-9, the J gene TRBJ2-2; 12 nucleotides agree with TRBD2. CDR3 length: 17 residues. The junction had 9 bases not matched to a gene; V was cut back by 5 bases and J by 5 bases. Germline V gene data show CDR1 as SEHNR and CDR2 as FQNEAQ (reference sequence). CDR3 DNA sequence: TGTGCCAGCAGCCCCGGACTAGCGGGACTCGTTACCGGGGAGCTGTTTTTT. Translated, it gives CASSPGLAGLVTGELFF. The variable domain in full, with the rest retrieved from reference TRBV7-9 and TRBJ2-2, is DTGVSQNPRHKITKRGQNVTFRCDPISEHNRLYWYRQTLGQGPEFLTYFQNEAQLEKSRLLSDRFSAERPKGSFSTLEIQRTEQGDSAMYLCASSPGLAGLVTGELFFGEGSRLTVL.